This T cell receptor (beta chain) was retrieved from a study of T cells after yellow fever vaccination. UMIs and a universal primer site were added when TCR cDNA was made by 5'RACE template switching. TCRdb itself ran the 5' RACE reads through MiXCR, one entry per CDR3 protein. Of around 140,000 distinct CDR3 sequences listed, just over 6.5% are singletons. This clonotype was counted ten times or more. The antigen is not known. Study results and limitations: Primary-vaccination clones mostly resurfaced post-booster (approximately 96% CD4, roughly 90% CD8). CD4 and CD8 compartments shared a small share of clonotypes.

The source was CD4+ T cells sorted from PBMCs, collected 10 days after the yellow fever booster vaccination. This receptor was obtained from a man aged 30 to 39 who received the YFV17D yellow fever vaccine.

In nucleotides, the CDR3 is TGTGCCAGCAGTTCTCTCGGCCGGGAGCTGTTTTTT. This gives the protein CASSSLGRELFF. The chain has TRBV6-2 or TRBV6-3 and TRBJ2-2; no reliable D call. Germline V gives CDR1 MNHEY, CDR2 SVGEGT. This CDR3 comprises 12 residues. The V gene lost 4 bases and the J gene lost 9 bases, with 9 bases spanning the gap.